A selection of T cell receptor beta chains follows, all from one sample in a study of blood T cell repertoires in COVID-19. Assay used: immunoSEQ multiplex PCR; TCRdb lists only in-frame clones, some missing. The sample shows approximately 170,000 clones, about 80% of them seen only once. Specimen: peripheral blood. These TCRs come from a woman at least 80 years old with acute or convalescent COVID-19. Each CDR3 is given with its conserved first and last residue. A D gene is named only where the DNA matches it firmly. Rows may omit the clone size; those that give it use once, few, many or a size class.

cdr3_length | d_call | clone_size | j_call | v_call | cdr3_aa | cdr3_nt
15 | - | - | TRBJ1-2 | TRBV7-9 | CASSLALGRKDGYTF | TGTGCCAGCAGCTTAGCTCTGGGGCGGAAGGATGGCTACACCTTC
12 | - | once | TRBJ2-7 | TRBV7-2 | CASSFDGGSEYF | TGTGCCAGCAGCTTTGATGGTGGGAGCGAGTACTTC
14 | - | once | TRBJ1-1 | TRBV10-1 | CASSVRRRAGEAFF | TGCGCCAGCAGTGTCCGAAGGAGGGCAGGAGAAGCTTTCTTT
14 | - | - | TRBJ2-7 | TRBV5-4 | CASSLRGTDGGQYF | TGTGCCAGCAGCTTGCGCGGAACCGACGGGGGGCAGTACTTC
15 | - | - | TRBJ1-6 | TRBV9 | CASSELSSYNSPLHF | TGTGCCAGCAGCGAACTGAGCTCCTATAATTCACCCCTCCACTTT
14 | - | many | TRBJ2-3 | TRBV27 | CASSLTESGDTQYF | TGTGCCAGCAGTTTAACAGAGTCCGGAGATACGCAGTATTTT
17 | TRBD2 | few | TRBJ2-5 | TRBV7-8 | CASSPGILAGGSETQYF | TGTGCCAGCAGCCCAGGGATACTAGCGGGGGGTTCAGAGACCCAGTACTTC
21 | TRBD2 | - | TRBJ2-1 | TRBV28 | CASRDLFVGPVSGRALNEQFF | TGTGCCAGTCGGGACCTATTCGTTGGTCCTGTTAGCGGGAGGGCCTTAAATGAGCAGTTCTTC
14 | TRBD1 | - | TRBJ2-5 | TRBV19 | CASSRGQVEETQYF | TGTGCCAGTAGTAGGGGACAGGTAGAAGAGACCCAGTACTTC
21 | TRBD2 | - | TRBJ2-5 | TRBV4-2 | CASSQETRRTSGGRFQETQYF | TGTGCCAGCAGCCAAGAGACACGGAGGACTAGCGGGGGGAGATTTCAAGAGACCCAGTACTTC
16 | - | - | TRBJ1-1 | TRBV10-2 | CASRGWEKGQNTEAFF | TGCGCCAGCAGAGGGTGGGAAAAGGGACAGAACACTGAAGCTTTCTTT
14 | - | - | TRBJ1-1 | TRBV25-1 | CASSESTANTEAFF | TGTGCCAGCAGTGAATCGACAGCGAACACTGAAGCTTTCTTT
13 | - | - | TRBJ2-3 | TRBV2 | CASSGMQMDTQYF | TGTGCCAGCTCAGGAATGCAGATGGATACGCAGTATTTT
14 | - | - | TRBJ2-7 | TRBV5-1 | CASSLVGRGNEQYF | TGCGCCAGCAGCTTGGTTGGACGGGGGAACGAGCAGTACTTC
17 | - | - | TRBJ2-1 | TRBV11-3 | CASSLGFAASSYNEQFF | TGTGCCAGCAGCTTAGGTTTTGCGGCGAGCTCCTACAATGAGCAGTTCTTC
15 | - | - | TRBJ2-7 | TRBV6-1 | CASSEVTYGGDEQYF | TGTGCCAGCAGTGAAGTGACATATGGAGGGGACGAGCAGTACTTC
14 | TRBD1 | - | TRBJ1-1 | TRBV4-3 | CASSLRGTGVEAFF | TGCGCCAGCAGCCTCCGCGGGACAGGGGTGGAAGCTTTCTTT
15 | TRBD2 | - | TRBJ2-4 | TRBV28 | CASRTSDIAKNIQYF | TGTGCCAGCCGCACTAGCGACATAGCCAAAAACATTCAGTACTTC
16 | - | - | TRBJ1-1 | TRBV18 | CASSEYPGAMNTEAFF | TGTGCCAGCTCGGAATACCCAGGGGCCATGAACACTGAAGCTTTCTTT
16 | - | once | TRBJ1-4 | TRBV4-3 | CASSQELQRSNEKLFF | TGCGCCAGCAGCCAGGAGTTACAAAGAAGTAATGAAAAACTGTTTTTT
15 | - | - | TRBJ1-3 | TRBV4-3 | CASSQGLNSGNTIYF | TGCGCCAGCAGCCAAGGTTTAAACTCTGGAAACACCATATATTTT
17 | - | few | TRBJ1-3 | TRBV9 | CASSVAGPGGPGNTIYF | TGTGCCAGCAGCGTAGCGGGCCCGGGGGGTCCTGGAAACACCATATATTTT
13 | - | once | TRBJ2-1 | TRBV28 | CASSLTSDNEQFF | TGTGCCAGCAGTTTGACTAGTGACAATGAGCAGTTCTTC
15 | TRBD1 | few | TRBJ1-4 | TRBV28 | CASSDRGPSNEKLFF | TGTGCCAGCAGTGACAGGGGGCCGAGTAATGAAAAACTGTTTTTT
14 | TRBD1 | - | TRBJ2-7 | TRBV2 | CASSPGTGIYEQYF | TGTGCCAGCAGTCCCGGGACAGGGATATACGAGCAGTACTTC
13 | - | - | TRBJ2-4 | TRBV4-1 | CASSQDYENIQYF | TGCGCCAGCAGCCAAGACTACGAAAACATTCAGTACTTC
13 | - | - | TRBJ2-3 | TRBV12-3/TRBV12-4 | CATRVAASDTQYF | TGTGCCACGCGAGTAGCGGCGTCCGATACGCAGTATTTT
15 | TRBD1 | - | TRBJ2-1 | TRBV6-5 | CASSLNRGSYNEQFF | TGTGCCAGCAGCTTGAACAGGGGGTCCTACAATGAGCAGTTCTTC
15 | TRBD1 | - | TRBJ1-2 | TRBV18 | CASSPLGTGGGGYTF | TGTGCCAGCTCACCGCTCGGGACAGGGGGCGGTGGCTACACCTTC
14 | TRBD2 | - | TRBJ2-7 | TRBV28 | CASSFSGNAYEQYF | TGTGCCAGCAGTTTCAGCGGGAACGCATACGAGCAGTACTTC
15 | - | - | TRBJ2-3 | TRBV7-3 | CASSSRLEGWDTQYF | TGTGCCAGCAGCTCACGCCTGGAGGGGTGGGATACGCAGTATTTT
15 | - | - | TRBJ1-5 | TRBV6-2/TRBV6-3 | CASSYGGGSSQPQHF | TGTGCCAGCAGTTACGGCGGGGGATCGAGTCAGCCCCAGCATTTT
15 | - | - | TRBJ1-6 | TRBV30 | CAWSSATTYNSPLHF | TGTGCCTGGAGCTCCGCAACTACCTATAATTCACCCCTCCACTTT
15 | - | few | TRBJ2-3 | TRBV12-5 | CASALGTASTDTQYF | TGTGCTAGTGCCCTCGGAACAGCTAGCACAGATACGCAGTATTTT
15 | TRBD2 | - | TRBJ2-5 | TRBV7-2 | CASSFGGSGLETQYF | TGTGCCAGCAGCTTCGGCGGGAGTGGGTTGGAGACCCAGTACTTC
14 | - | - | TRBJ1-5 | TRBV28 | CASSLGAGNQPQHF | TGTGCCAGCAGTTTAGGGGCGGGCAATCAGCCCCAGCATTTT
15 | - | few | TRBJ2-1 | TRBV10-3 | CAISLAGFPVDEQFF | TGTGCCATCAGTCTTGCGGGATTCCCTGTAGATGAGCAGTTCTTC